The 3 T cell receptor beta chains listed next were all sequenced from one sample in a study of control samples from healthy donors and cancer patients. Sequencing used immunoSEQ multiplex PCR; TCRdb keeps in-frame clones, though not all of them. The sample holds some 200,000 clones, 80% to 95% seen once. Source material: blood. These receptors were obtained from a man younger than 35 in good health.

The chain has TRBV10-3 and TRBJ1-1; weak D call: TRBD1 (6 bases). From germline, CDR1 is ENHRY and CDR2 SYGVKD. V was clipped by 2 bases and J by 2 bases, with 12 bases between them. The CDR3 is made up of 15 amino acids. The CDR3 DNA sequence: TGTGCCATCAGTGAGATCCCAGGGGCAAACACTGAAGCTTTCTTT. Residues: CAISEIPGANTEAFF.

V and J are TRBV27 and TRBJ2-5; no clear D gene. CDR3 size: 13 residues. In germline, CDR1 is MNHEY, CDR2 SMNVEV (reference sequence). Trimming took off 2 bases at V and 5 bases at J, with 9 bases between the two ends. As DNA, the CDR3 is TGTGCCAGCAGTTTAAGGGTAGGGGAGACCCAGTACTTC. Translation gives CASSLRVGETQYF.

The rearrangement links TRBV2 to TRBJ2-6, with TRBD1 identical over 12 bases. Per the germline V gene, CDR1 is SNHLY and CDR2 is FYNNEI. The CDR3 is made up of 18 amino acids. The trim removed 5 bases at V and 2 bases at J, leaving 7 bases unmatched. The CDR3 DNA follows: TGTGCCAGCAGTCCAACCGGGACAGGGGGCGCTGGGGCCAACGTCCTGACTTTC. As protein: CASSPTGTGGAGANVLTF.